These 8 T cell receptor beta chains originate from one sample sequenced in a study of blood T cell repertoires in COVID-19. Generated by immunoSEQ multiplex PCR, the TCRdb table keeps only in-frame clones and is missing some. The table records 240,000 or so clones, approximately 85% of them present only once. The sequenced material came from peripheral blood. These receptors were obtained from a woman in her thirties with acute or convalescent COVID-19.

The chain recombines TRBV18 with TRBJ1-2; D may be TRBD1 (5 bases). V was clipped by 3 bases and J by 0 bases, with 14 bases between them. Per germline, CDR1 KGHSH and CDR2 LQKENI. The CDR3 totals 16 residues. The CDR3 loop is CASSPGLGEANYGYTF. CDR3 bases: TGTGCCAGCTCACCGGGTTTGGGGGAGGCTAACTATGGCTACACCTTC.

The chain links TRBV2 to TRBJ1-4; no clear D gene. This CDR3 has 12 residues. The ends were cut back, 2 bases at V and 8 bases at J, with 6 bases in the middle. CDR1 and CDR2 from the germline V gene are SNHLY and FYNNEI. DNA for the CDR3: TGTGCCAGCAGTGAATCCAGGGAAAAACTGTTTTTT. This sequence encodes CASSESREKLFF. Drawing the rest from reference TRBV2 and TRBJ1-4, the complete variable domain is EPEVTQTPSHQVTQMGQEVILRCVPISNHLYFYWYRQILGQKVEFLVSFYNNEISEKSEIFDDQFSVERPDGSNFTLKIRSTKLEDSAMYFCASSESREKLFFGSGTQLSVL.

The chain joins TRBV19 to TRBJ2-7; TRBD1 might be the D (6 bases). V was cut by 1 base and J by 10 bases, with 17 bases left in between. The CDR3 is made up of 14 amino acids. Germline V lookup: CDR1 LNHDA, CDR2 SQIVND (reference sequence). The CDR3 DNA sequence: TGTGCCAGTAGTATAGTGGGGGCGGCAGACCTTCAGTACTTC. This codes for CASSIVGAADLQYF.

CDR3 nucleotide sequence: TGCGCCAGCAGCTTGATTGGGCAGGTCTCCTACAATGAGCAGTTCTTC. This encodes CASSLIGQVSYNEQFF. The chain carries TRBV5-1 and TRBJ2-1, with no clear D. The CDR3 consists of 16 residues. Germline assignment: CDR1 SGHRS and CDR2 YFSETQ. V lost 1 base, J lost 0 bases, and 11 bases lay in between.

This chain joins TRBV29-1 and TRBJ1-1, with D maybe TRBD1 (5 bases). CDR1 and CDR2 from the germline V gene are SQVTM and ANQGSEA. The CDR3 is 14 amino acids. V dropped 6 bases and J dropped 7 bases, with 21 bases sitting between them. The CDR3 reads CSVLPGGGIGEAFF. The CDR3, as DNA: TGCAGCGTCCTACCCGGGGGGGGGATCGGTGAAGCTTTCTTT. Full variable domain (rest looked up from reference TRBV29-1 and TRBJ1-1): SAVISQKPSRDICQRGTSLTIQCQVDSQVTMMFWYRQQPGQSLTLIATANQGSEATYESGFVIDKFPISRPNLTFSTLTVSNMSPEDSSIYLCSVLPGGGIGEAFFGQGTRLTVV.

The chain is built from TRBV5-4 and TRBJ1-1; 8 positions match TRBD1. V lost 2 bases to trimming and J lost 1 base; unmatched junction nucleotides: 1. CDR1 is SGHNT and CDR2 is YYREEE in the germline V gene (reference sequence). This CDR3 comprises 14 residues. The CDR3 here is CASSFGTGNTEAFF. For the CDR3, the DNA is TGTGCCAGCAGCTTTGGGACAGGGAACACTGAAGCTTTCTTT.

This clone was counted a single time. The chain employs TRBV6-4 and TRBJ2-3; TRBD2 aligns across 7 bases. CDR3 length equals 15 residues. J lost 0 bases, V lost 3 bases, and 3 bases had no gene match. The V gene's germline CDR1 is MRHNA and CDR2 SNTAGT. CDR3 DNA: TGTGCCAGCAGTGATTCGACTAGCAGCACAGATACGCAGTATTTT. Its translation: CASSDSTSSTDTQYF.

The chain couples TRBV3-1 (or the pseudogene TRBV3-2) to TRBJ2-7; 9 nucleotides match TRBD2. With V trimmed by 1 base and J by 1 base, 8 bases remained unmatched. The CDR3 spans 17 residues. Germline V CDR1 and CDR2: LGHDT, YNNKEL (reference sequence). The CDR3: CASSQVLTSGKSYEQYF. The CDR3 DNA sequence: TGTGCCAGCAGCCAAGTATTGACTAGCGGTAAATCCTACGAGCAGTACTTC.